This T cell receptor (beta chain) is drawn from a study of blood T cell repertoires in COVID-19. As for the study in general: Researchers got acute and convalescent COVID-19 samples from the United States, Italy and Spain.

Original methodology: Nucleated cell counts were estimated from reference gene primer amplification. The assay was immunoSEQ multiplex PCR, and TCRdb's table has in-frame clones only and misses some. V, J and clone size were drawn from that table, and D and trimming were deduced from the DNA. This table holds fewer than 85,000 clones, around four fifths found once. Germline-derived CDR1 and CDR2 are MNHNY and SVGAGI (reference sequence). Trimming took 7 bases from V and 7 from J; bases not matched to a gene: 12. The CDR3 totals 15 residues. The receptor was derived from a woman aged 55-69 years with acute or convalescent COVID-19. The material sequenced was peripheral blood. The rearrangement uses TRBV6-6 and TRBJ2-1; 8 nucleotides align to TRBD2. The CDR3 is CASNLSGGGGNEQFF. CDR3 sequence (DNA): TGTGCCAGCAATTTGTCGGGGGGGGGCGGAAATGAGCAGTTCTTC.